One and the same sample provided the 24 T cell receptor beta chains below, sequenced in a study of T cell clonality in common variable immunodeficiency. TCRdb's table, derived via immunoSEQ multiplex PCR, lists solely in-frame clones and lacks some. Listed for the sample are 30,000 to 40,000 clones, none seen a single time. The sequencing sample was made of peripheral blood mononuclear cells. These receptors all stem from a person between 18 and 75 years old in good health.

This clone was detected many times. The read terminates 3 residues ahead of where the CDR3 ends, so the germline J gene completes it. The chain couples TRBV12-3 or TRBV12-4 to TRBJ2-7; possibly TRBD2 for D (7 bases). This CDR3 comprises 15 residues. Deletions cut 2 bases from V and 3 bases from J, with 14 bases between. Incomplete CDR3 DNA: TGTGCCAGCAGTTTAATGGGGGGGGCCAGCTACGAG. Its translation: CASSLMGGASYE. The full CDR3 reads CASSLMGGASYEQYF.

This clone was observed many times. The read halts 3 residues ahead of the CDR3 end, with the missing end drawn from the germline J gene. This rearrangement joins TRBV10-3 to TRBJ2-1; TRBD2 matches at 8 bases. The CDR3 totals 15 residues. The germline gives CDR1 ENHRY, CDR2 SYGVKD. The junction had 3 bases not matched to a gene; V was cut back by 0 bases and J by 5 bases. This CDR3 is CAISESREDHNEQFF. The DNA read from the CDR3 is TGTGCCATCAGTGAGTCGCGGGAGGACCACAATGAG.

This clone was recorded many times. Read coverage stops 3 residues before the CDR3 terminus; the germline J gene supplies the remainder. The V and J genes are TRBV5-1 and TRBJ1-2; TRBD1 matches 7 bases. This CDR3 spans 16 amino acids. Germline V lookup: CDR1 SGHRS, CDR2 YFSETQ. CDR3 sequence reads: CASSLEGQGGVGGYTF. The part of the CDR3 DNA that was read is TGCGCCAGCAGCTTGGAGGGGCAGGGGGGAGTCGGGGGC.

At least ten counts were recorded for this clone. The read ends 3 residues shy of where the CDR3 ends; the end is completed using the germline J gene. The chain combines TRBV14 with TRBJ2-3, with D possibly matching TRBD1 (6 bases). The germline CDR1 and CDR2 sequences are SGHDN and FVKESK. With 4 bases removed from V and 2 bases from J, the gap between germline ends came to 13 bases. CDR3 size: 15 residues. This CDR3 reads CASSPIQGPTDTQYF. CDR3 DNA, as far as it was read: TGTGCCAGCAGCCCTATACAGGGTCCCACAGATACG.

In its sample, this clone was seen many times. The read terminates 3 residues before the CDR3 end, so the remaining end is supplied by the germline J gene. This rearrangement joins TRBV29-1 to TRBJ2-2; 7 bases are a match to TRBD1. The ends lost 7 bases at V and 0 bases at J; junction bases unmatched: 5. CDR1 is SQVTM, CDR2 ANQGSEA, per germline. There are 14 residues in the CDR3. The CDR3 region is CSGGQGANTGELFF. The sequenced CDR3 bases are TGCAGCGGGGGCCAGGGGGCGAACACCGGGGAG.

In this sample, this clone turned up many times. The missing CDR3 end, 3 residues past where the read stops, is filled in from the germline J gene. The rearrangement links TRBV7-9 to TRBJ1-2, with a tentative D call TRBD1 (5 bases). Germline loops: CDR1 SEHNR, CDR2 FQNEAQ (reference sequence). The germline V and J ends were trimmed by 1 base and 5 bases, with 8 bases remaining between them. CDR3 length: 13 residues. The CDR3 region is CASSLGQRYGYTF. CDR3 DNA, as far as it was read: TGTGCCAGCAGCTTAGGACAGCGATATGGC.

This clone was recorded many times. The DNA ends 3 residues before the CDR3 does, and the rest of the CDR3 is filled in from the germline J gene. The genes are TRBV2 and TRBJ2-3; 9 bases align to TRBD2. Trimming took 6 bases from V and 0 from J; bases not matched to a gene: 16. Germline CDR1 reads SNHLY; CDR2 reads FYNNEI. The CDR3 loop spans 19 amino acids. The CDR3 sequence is CASRGGRASGTSSTDTQYF. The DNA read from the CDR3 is TGTGCCAGCAGGGGAGGACGGGCTAGCGGGACTTCTAGCACAGATACG.

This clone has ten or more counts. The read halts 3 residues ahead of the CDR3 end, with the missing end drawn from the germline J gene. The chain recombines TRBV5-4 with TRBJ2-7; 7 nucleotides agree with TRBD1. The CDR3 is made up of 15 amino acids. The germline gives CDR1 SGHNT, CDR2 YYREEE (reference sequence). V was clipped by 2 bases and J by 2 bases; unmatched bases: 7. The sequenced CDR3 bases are TGTGCCAGCAGCTTAATAGGGACAGCTCCCTACGAG. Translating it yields CASSLIGTAPYE. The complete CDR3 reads CASSLIGTAPYEQYF.

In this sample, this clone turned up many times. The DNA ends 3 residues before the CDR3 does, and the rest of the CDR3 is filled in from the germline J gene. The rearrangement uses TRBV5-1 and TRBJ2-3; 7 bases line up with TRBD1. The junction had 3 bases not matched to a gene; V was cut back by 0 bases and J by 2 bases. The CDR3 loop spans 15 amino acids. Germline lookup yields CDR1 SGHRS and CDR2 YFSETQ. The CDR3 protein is CASSLEGASTDTQYF. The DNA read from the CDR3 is TGCGCCAGCAGCTTGGAGGGGGCATCCACAGATACG.

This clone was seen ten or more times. CDR3 in amino acids: CSAPRTGFDTGELFF. CDR3 DNA, as far as it was read: TGCAGTGCTCCCCGGACAGGGTTCGACACCGGGGAG. This rearrangement joins TRBV20-1 to TRBJ2-2; 8 nucleotides agree with TRBD1. Read data end 3 residues before the CDR3 end; the end is taken from the germline J gene. This CDR3 has 15 residues. V dropped 5 bases and J dropped 3; count of bases not matched to a gene: 8. Germline CDR1 DFQATT, CDR2 SNEGSKA (reference sequence).

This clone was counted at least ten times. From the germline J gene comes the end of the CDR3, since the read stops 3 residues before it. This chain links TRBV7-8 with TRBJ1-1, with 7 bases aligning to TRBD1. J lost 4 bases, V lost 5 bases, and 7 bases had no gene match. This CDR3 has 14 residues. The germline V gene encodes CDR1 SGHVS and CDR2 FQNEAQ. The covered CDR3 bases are TGTGCCAGCAGCCAAGGCCCAGGGGGCACTGAA. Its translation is CASSQGPGGTE. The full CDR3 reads CASSQGPGGTEAFF.

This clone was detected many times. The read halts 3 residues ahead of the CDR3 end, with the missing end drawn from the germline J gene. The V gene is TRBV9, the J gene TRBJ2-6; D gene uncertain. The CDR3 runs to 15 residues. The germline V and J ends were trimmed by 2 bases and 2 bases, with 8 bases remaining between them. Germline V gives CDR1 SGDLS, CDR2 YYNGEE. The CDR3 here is CASSVGLTGANVLTF. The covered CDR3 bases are TGTGCCAGCAGCGTCGGGTTAACTGGGGCCAACGTC.

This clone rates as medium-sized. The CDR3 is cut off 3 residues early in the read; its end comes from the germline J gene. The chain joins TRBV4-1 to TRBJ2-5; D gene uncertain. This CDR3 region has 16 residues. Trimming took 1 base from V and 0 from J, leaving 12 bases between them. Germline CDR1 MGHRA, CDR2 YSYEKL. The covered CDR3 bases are TGCGCCAGCAGCCAAGCAAGGCACAGAAACCAAGAGACC. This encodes CASSQARHRNQET. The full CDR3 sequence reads CASSQARHRNQETQYF.

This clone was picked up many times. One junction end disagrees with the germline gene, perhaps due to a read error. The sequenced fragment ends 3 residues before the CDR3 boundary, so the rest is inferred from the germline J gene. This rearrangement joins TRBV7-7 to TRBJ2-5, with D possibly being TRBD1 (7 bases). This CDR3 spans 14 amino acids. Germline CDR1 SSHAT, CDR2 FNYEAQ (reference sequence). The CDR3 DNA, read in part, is TGTGCTAGCAGGTCGACTAGGGACAGTGAGACC. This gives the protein CASRSTRDSET. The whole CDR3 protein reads CASRSTRDSETQYF.

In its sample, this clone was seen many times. CDR3: CASSPRQGTSSTDTQYF. The CDR3 bases that were read are TGCGCCAGCAGCCCACGACAGGGTACCTCTAGCACAGATACG. V usage is TRBV5-1 and J usage is TRBJ2-3; 7 positions agree with TRBD1. Read sequence stops 3 residues before the CDR3 end, and the germline J gene provides the missing end. After removal of 4 bases from V and 0 bases from J, the junction contained 11 bases not matched to a gene. CDR1 and CDR2 from the germline V gene are SGHRS and YFSETQ. The CDR3 extends over 17 amino acids. The full variable domain, completed using reference TRBV5-1 and TRBJ2-3, is KAGVTQTPRYLIKTRGQQVTLSCSPISGHRSVSWYQQTPGQGLQFLFEYFSETQRNKGNFPGRFSGRQFSNSRSEMNVSTLELGDSALYLCASSPRQGTSSTDTQYFGPGTRLTVL.

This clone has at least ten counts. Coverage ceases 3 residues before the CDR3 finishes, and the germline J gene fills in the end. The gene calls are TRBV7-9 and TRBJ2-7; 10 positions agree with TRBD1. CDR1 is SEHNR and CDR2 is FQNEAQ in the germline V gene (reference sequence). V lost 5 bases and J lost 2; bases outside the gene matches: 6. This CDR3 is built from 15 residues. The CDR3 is CASSDPGQGTYEQYF. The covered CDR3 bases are TGTGCCAGCAGCGACCCGGGACAGGGGACCTACGAG.

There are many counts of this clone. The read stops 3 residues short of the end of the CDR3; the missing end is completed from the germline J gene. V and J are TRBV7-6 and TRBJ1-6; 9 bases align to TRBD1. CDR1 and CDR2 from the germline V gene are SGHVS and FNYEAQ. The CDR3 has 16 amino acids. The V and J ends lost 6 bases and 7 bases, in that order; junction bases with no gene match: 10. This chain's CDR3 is CASSPGPGQGNSPLHF. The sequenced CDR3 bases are TGTGCCAGCAGTCCGGGGCCCGGACAGGGGAATTCACCC.

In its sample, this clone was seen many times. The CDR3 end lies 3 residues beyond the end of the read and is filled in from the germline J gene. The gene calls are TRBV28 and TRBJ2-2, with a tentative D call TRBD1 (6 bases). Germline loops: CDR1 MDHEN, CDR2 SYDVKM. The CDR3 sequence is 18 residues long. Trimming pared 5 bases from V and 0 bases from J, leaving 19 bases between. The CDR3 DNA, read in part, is TGTGCCAGCAGTCCCGTCCTTAAGACAGGCGCGAACACCGGGGAG. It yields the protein CASSPVLKTGANTGE. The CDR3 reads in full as CASSPVLKTGANTGELFF.

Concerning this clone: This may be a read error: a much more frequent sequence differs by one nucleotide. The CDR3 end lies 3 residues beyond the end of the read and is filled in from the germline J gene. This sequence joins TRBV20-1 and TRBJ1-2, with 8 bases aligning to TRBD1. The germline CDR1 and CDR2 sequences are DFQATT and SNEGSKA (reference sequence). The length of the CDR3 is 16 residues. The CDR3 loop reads CSARPPPDRGVAGYTF. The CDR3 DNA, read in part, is TGCAGTGCTAGACCGCCGCCAGACAGGGGCGTCGCCGGC.

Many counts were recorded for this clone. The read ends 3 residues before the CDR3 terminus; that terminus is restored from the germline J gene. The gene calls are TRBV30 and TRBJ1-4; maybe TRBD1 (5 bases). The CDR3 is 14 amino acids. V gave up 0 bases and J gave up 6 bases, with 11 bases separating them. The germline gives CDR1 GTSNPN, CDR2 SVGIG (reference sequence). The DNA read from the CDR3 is TGTGCCTGGAGTGTAGGACAAGGCTATGAAAAA. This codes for CAWSVGQGYEK. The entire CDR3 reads CAWSVGQGYEKLFF.

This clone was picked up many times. This CDR3 reads CATSSSTGTGVETQYF. The covered CDR3 bases are TGTGCCACCAGCTCTTCGACCGGGACAGGGGTAGAGACC. V usage is TRBV15 and J usage is TRBJ2-5; 10 bases line up with TRBD1. The read terminates 3 residues before the CDR3 end, so the remaining end is supplied by the germline J gene. The germline V gene encodes CDR1 LNHNV and CDR2 YYDKDF (reference sequence). The junction had 10 bases not matched to a gene; V was cut back by 5 bases and J by 4 bases. There are 16 residues in the CDR3.

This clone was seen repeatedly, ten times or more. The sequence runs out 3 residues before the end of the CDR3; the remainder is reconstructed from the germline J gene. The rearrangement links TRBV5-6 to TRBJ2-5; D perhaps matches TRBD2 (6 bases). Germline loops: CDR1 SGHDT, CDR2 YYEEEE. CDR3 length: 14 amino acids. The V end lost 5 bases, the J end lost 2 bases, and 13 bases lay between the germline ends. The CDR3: CASSRSGRQETQYF. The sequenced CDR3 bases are TGTGCCAGCAGTCGGAGCGGGCGGCAAGAGACC.

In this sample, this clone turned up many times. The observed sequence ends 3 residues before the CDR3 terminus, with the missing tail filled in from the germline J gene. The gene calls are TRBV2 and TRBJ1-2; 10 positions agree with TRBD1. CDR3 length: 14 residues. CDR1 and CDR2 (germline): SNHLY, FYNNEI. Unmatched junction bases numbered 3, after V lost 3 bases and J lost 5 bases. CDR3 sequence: CASSDGQGGYGYTF. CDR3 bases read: TGTGCCAGCAGTGACGGACAGGGGGGATATGGC.

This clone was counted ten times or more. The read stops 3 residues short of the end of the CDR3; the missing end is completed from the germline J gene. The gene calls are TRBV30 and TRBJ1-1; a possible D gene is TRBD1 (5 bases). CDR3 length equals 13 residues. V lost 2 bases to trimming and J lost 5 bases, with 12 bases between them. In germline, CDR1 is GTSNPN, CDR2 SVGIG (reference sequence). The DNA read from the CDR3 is TGTGCCTGGAGTACCCCCGGGGGAACTGAA. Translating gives CAWSTPGGTE. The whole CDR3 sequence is CAWSTPGGTEAFF. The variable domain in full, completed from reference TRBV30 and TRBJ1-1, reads SQTIHQWPATLVQPVGSPLSLECTVEGTSNPNLYWYRQAAGRGLQLLFYSVGIGQISSEVPQNLSASRPQDRQFILSSKKLLLSDSGFYLCAWSTPGGTEAFFGQGTRLTVV.